The source of this TCR beta chain is a study of blood T cells in healthy people across ages. Findings of the study overall: Estimates of total diversity, which came from one million sequenced T cells, were considered to be underestimates.

A J-beta primer mix and a sample-barcoded 5' primer were used in a second PCR of about 7 to 12 cycles. TCRdb re-called the 5' RACE reads with MiXCR, one entry per CDR3 protein. Altogether more than 900,000 distinct CDR3 sequences are present, under 30% being singletons, with the ten largest covering 0.65% to 0.75%. The CDR3 consists of 16 residues. The V gene lost 0 bases and the J gene lost 0 bases, with 12 bases spanning the gap. CDR1 and CDR2 from the germline V gene are SGHDT and YYEEEE. A word on this clonotype: The antigen remains unidentified.

The donors, healthy Caucasians from Russia, were aged roughly 6 to 95. Drawn from each donor were ten milliliters of peripheral blood. These data were likewise used in another study, on T cells of mothers and their children.

The rearrangement links TRBV5-6 to TRBJ1-1; perhaps TRBD1 as D (5 bases). Material: blood. This sequence originates from a girl aged 2-9 years in good health. CDR3: CASSLAGTSMNTEAFF. The CDR3 region has the DNA TGTGCCAGCAGCTTGGCAGGGACGAGCATGAACACTGAAGCTTTCTTT.